The T cell receptor beta chain under discussion was sequenced for a study of blood T cell repertoires in COVID-19. Assay used: immunoSEQ multiplex PCR; TCRdb lists only in-frame clones, some missing. The sample consists of 250,000 or so clones, about 85% of them appearing once. V lost 5 bases, J lost 0 bases, and 11 bases lay in between. The germline V gene encodes CDR1 SGHVS and CDR2 FNYEAQ. The CDR3 sequence is 15 residues long. This clone was seen once. The sequencing sample was made of PBMCs or T cells enriched from blood (not recorded which). This TCR derives from a man between 25 and 39 years old who had recovered from COVID-19. V is TRBV7-6 and J is TRBJ2-1; D uncertain. The DNA for the CDR3 is TGTGCCAGCAGCCAAACGGAGAGCTCCTACAATGAGCAGTTCTTC. Its protein product is CASSQTESSYNEQFF.